These T cell receptor beta chains were read from a single sample in a study of regulatory T cells in long-lasting Graves disease. In TCRdb, the multiplex PCR reads were re-called with MiXCR into one record per CDR3 protein. The repertoire has about 300,000 distinct CDR3 sequences, 15% to 20% of them found once; the top ten carry roughly 35%. The starting material was peripheral blood mononuclear cells (PBMCs), obtained at new diagnosis, from a patient treated with antithyroid drugs. The receptors originated from a female donor with Graves disease. CDR3s include the opening cysteine and the closing phenylalanine or tryptophan. The D gene is left open where the match is weak. Clone size is not always given. Where it is, it says once, few, many or a class for expanded clones.

V: TRBV18; D: .; J: TRBJ2-7; size: .; DNA: TGTGCCAGCTCACCAGCAGGGGGGGTCGGAGAGCAGTACTTC; CDR3: CASSPAGGVGEQYF
V: TRBV29-1; D: TRBD2; J: TRBJ2-2; size: many; DNA: TGCAGCGTGCTTACCGGGACTAGCTCGTCAACCGGGGAGCTGTTTTTT; CDR3: CSVLTGTSSSTGELFF
V: TRBV11-2; D: .; J: TRBJ1-5; size: .; DNA: TGTGCCAGCAGCTTAGATCTGGGACCTAATCAGCCCCAGCATTTT; CDR3: CASSLDLGPNQPQHF
V: TRBV27; D: TRBD2; J: TRBJ2-1; size: many; DNA: TGTGCCAGCAGTCGGGGGGCGGGACTAGCGGGAGGTACCCACAATGAGCAGTTCTTC; CDR3: CASSRGAGLAGGTHNEQFF
V: TRBV3-1; D: .; J: TRBJ2-7; size: few; DNA: TGTGCCAGCAGCCGACGGGGCCCCTACGAGCAGTACTTC; CDR3: CASSRRGPYEQYF
V: TRBV19; D: TRBD1; J: TRBJ2-3; size: .; DNA: TGTGCCAGTAGTCCCGGCCAACAGGGGAAGGTTGTGGGTACGCAGTATTTT; CDR3: CASSPGQQGKVVGTQYF
V: TRBV19; D: TRBD2; J: TRBJ2-3; size: many; DNA: TGTGCCAGTAGTATGGGGTCACGACTCGGCGGGAGGCCAGATACGCAGTATTTT; CDR3: CASSMGSRLGGRPDTQYF
V: TRBV10-3; D: TRBD2; J: TRBJ2-7; size: many; DNA: TGTGCCATCAAGGGGGCTCCGGGACTAGCCACCTACGAGCAGTACTTC; CDR3: CAIKGAPGLATYEQYF
V: TRBV18; D: .; J: TRBJ2-7; size: few; DNA: TGTGCCAGCTCACCATATATTGGCGAGCAGTACTTC; CDR3: CASSPYIGEQYF
V: TRBV2; D: .; J: TRBJ2-7; size: many; DNA: TGTGCCAGCAGTGAAAATTTCCTTAGAGGAAGCTACGAGCAGTACTTC; CDR3: CASSENFLRGSYEQYF
V: TRBV12-3/TRBV12-4; D: .; J: TRBJ1-2; size: few; DNA: TGTGCCAGCAGTTTTTTAACGGGGGCCTGGGGCTACACCTTC; CDR3: CASSFLTGAWGYTF
V: TRBV12-5; D: TRBD1; J: TRBJ2-1; size: .; DNA: TGTGCTAGTGGTCGGGACAGGGTAAACAATGAGCAGTTCTTC; CDR3: CASGRDRVNNEQFF
V: TRBV7-2; D: .; J: TRBJ2-3; size: few; DNA: TGTGCCAGCGGCGTTACGGGAGGCACAGATACGCAGTATTTT; CDR3: CASGVTGGTDTQYF
V: TRBV27; D: .; J: TRBJ1-5; size: many; DNA: TGTGCCAGCAGCTACAGGGCAGGCAATCAGCCCCAGCATTTT; CDR3: CASSYRAGNQPQHF
V: TRBV19; D: .; J: TRBJ1-1; size: few; DNA: TGTGCCAGCTACAGACCGGGACTGAACACTGAAGCTTTCTTT; CDR3: CASYRPGLNTEAFF
V: TRBV10-3; D: .; J: TRBJ1-1; size: many; DNA: TGTGCCAGCCTACAGGGAGGGGACACTGAAGCTTTCTTT; CDR3: CASLQGGDTEAFF
V: TRBV20-1; D: .; J: TRBJ2-5; size: many; DNA: TGCAGTGCTAGAGCGGCTCCCGCGCTCCAAGAGACCCAGTACTTC; CDR3: CSARAAPALQETQYF
V: TRBV27; D: .; J: TRBJ2-3; size: many; DNA: TGTGCCAGCAGTTTAAGGGGGTACCAAGCCGGGGATACGCAGTATTTT; CDR3: CASSLRGYQAGDTQYF
V: TRBV6-5; D: TRBD2; J: TRBJ2-7; size: many; DNA: TGTGCCAGCAGTTACGGATCTAGCGGGAGGAGGGGCTACGAGCAGTACTTC; CDR3: CASSYGSSGRRGYEQYF
V: TRBV11-2; D: TRBD2; J: TRBJ2-5; size: .; DNA: TGTGCCTGGGAAACCGGGGGGGGGAGGCAAGAGACCCAGTACTTC; CDR3: CAWETGGGRQETQYF
V: TRBV9; D: TRBD2; J: TRBJ2-3; size: few; DNA: TGTGCCAGCAGCGTAGAACCTAGCGGGAGCACAGATACGCAGTATTTT; CDR3: CASSVEPSGSTDTQYF
V: TRBV10-3; D: TRBD1; J: TRBJ2-5; size: few; DNA: TGTGCCATCAGCACAGACAGGGCAGAGACCCAGTACTTC; CDR3: CAISTDRAETQYF
V: TRBV25-1; D: TRBD2; J: TRBJ2-7; size: many; DNA: TGTGCCAGCAGTGAGGGACTAGCGGATTCCTACGAGCAGTACTTC; CDR3: CASSEGLADSYEQYF
V: TRBV10-2; D: .; J: TRBJ2-3; size: .; DNA: TGCGCCAGCTCATTAGGGGCCGGAAATCGGGATACGCAGTATTTT; CDR3: CASSLGAGNRDTQYF
V: TRBV11-2; D: TRBD1; J: TRBJ2-3; size: many; DNA: TGTGCCAGCAGCCCGTCCGGGACAGGCCTGAGAAGCACAGATACGCAGTATTTT; CDR3: CASSPSGTGLRSTDTQYF
V: TRBV24-1; D: .; J: TRBJ2-1; size: few; DNA: TGTGCCACCAGTCACGGCTGGGCCTCTAAAAATGAGCAGTTCTTC; CDR3: CATSHGWASKNEQFF
V: TRBV10-2; D: .; J: TRBJ1-3; size: .; DNA: TGCGCCAGCAGTTACAACCCCAGGGGCCACGGAGGAAACACCATATATTTT; CDR3: CASSYNPRGHGGNTIYF
V: TRBV9; D: .; J: TRBJ2-3; size: many; DNA: TGTGCCAGCAGCGTAGGTGGGGGCCACTTATCGGATACGCAGTATTTT; CDR3: CASSVGGGHLSDTQYF
V: TRBV20-1; D: .; J: TRBJ1-1; size: many; DNA: TGCAGTGCTAGAGGACGGTGGAACACTGAAGCTTTCTTT; CDR3: CSARGRWNTEAFF
V: TRBV11-2; D: .; J: TRBJ2-7; size: .; DNA: TGTGCCAGCAGTGGCGCAACCCACGAGCAGTACTTC; CDR3: CASSGATHEQYF
V: TRBV18; D: TRBD1; J: TRBJ2-5; size: many; DNA: TGTGCCAGCTCACCCCCCGGGACAGGGTTCGAGACCCAGTACTTC; CDR3: CASSPPGTGFETQYF
V: TRBV11-2; D: TRBD2; J: TRBJ2-3; size: many; DNA: TGTGCCAGCAGCCCTCTAGCGGACCCGGATACGCAGTATTTT; CDR3: CASSPLADPDTQYF
V: TRBV27; D: TRBD1; J: TRBJ1-4; size: few; DNA: TGTGCCAGCAGTCTGACAGGGGCGGGACACGAAAAACTGTTTTTT; CDR3: CASSLTGAGHEKLFF
V: TRBV10-3; D: TRBD1; J: TRBJ2-1; size: .; DNA: TGTGCCATCAGCGGGGACAGGGTATACAATGAGCAGTTCTTC; CDR3: CAISGDRVYNEQFF
V: TRBV28; D: TRBD2; J: TRBJ2-7; size: many; DNA: TGTGCCAGCAGTTTCAGGGCTAGCGGAATACTAACCTACGAGCAGTACTTC; CDR3: CASSFRASGILTYEQYF
V: TRBV5-1; D: .; J: TRBJ2-3; size: .; DNA: TGCGCCAGCAGCTTCAACCCAACAGCGGGCACAGATACGCAGTATTTT; CDR3: CASSFNPTAGTDTQYF
V: TRBV12-3/TRBV12-4; D: .; J: TRBJ1-5; size: many; DNA: TGTGCCAGCAGACAAGACACCTATAGCAATCAGCCCCAGCATTTT; CDR3: CASRQDTYSNQPQHF
V: TRBV7-9; D: .; J: TRBJ2-7; size: many; DNA: TGTGCCAGCAGCTCCGACAGCTTGGGGACCGTCTCCTACGAGCAGTACTTC; CDR3: CASSSDSLGTVSYEQYF
V: TRBV20-1; D: .; J: TRBJ2-5; size: many; DNA: TGCAGTGCTAGAGATGGCGGGGTGGAGACCCAGTACTTC; CDR3: CSARDGGVETQYF
V: TRBV20-1; D: .; J: TRBJ1-1; size: many; DNA: TGCAGTGCTAGAGTAGAAGGTAAGGGCACTGAAGCTTTCTTT; CDR3: CSARVEGKGTEAFF
V: TRBV12-3/TRBV12-4; D: TRBD2; J: TRBJ2-7; size: many; DNA: TGTGCCAGCAGTTCAAAGAGCGGGAGGAACTCCTACGAGCAGTACTTC; CDR3: CASSSKSGRNSYEQYF